Following are 21 T cell receptor beta chains from one sample sequenced in a study of T-cell memory formation after mild COVID-19. TCRdb re-called the 5' RACE reads with MiXCR, one entry per CDR3 protein. In the table there are 400,000 or so distinct CDR3 sequences, roughly 21% of which are singletons. Sequencing input: PBMCs or a T cell subset sorted from them (not recorded which). These receptors all stem from an adult woman who had mild COVID-19 (a few samples of this study predate the infection). Cell type and time point are not known.

This clonotype was detected a few times. This sequence joins TRBV2 and TRBJ2-3, with D unresolved. The ends were cut back, 4 bases at V and 9 bases at J, with 14 bases in the middle. CDR3 length: 13 amino acids. The germline gives CDR1 SNHLY, CDR2 FYNNEI. This CDR3 is CASSGPRGSTQYF. The CDR3 DNA reads TGTGCCAGCAGTGGACCCCGCGGATCGACGCAGTATTTT.

In this sample, this clonotype turned up a few times. The rearrangement links TRBV12-3 or TRBV12-4 to TRBJ1-5, with a possible D match to TRBD1 (6 bases). Trimming shortened V by 4 bases and J by 7 bases, and 26 bases separated the two germline ends. The CDR3 length is 18 residues. The CDR3 sequence: CASSSMTGAIAMVQPQHF. For the CDR3, the DNA is TGTGCCAGCAGTTCCATGACAGGAGCTATTGCAATGGTCCAGCCCCAGCATTTT.

This clonotype was recorded a few times. J is TRBJ1-2 and V is TRBV12-3 or TRBV12-4, with 8 bases identical to TRBD1. The ends lost 1 base at V and 5 bases at J; junction bases unmatched: 3. There are 14 residues in the CDR3. The CDR3 sequence: CASSLGTGLYGYTF. In DNA, the CDR3 is TGTGCCAGCAGTTTAGGGACAGGGTTATATGGCTACACCTTC.

The table lists this clonotype with a few counts. The chain is built from TRBV29-1 and TRBJ2-7; tentatively, D is TRBD1 (5 bases). The CDR3 is 16 amino acids. Trimming took off 1 base at V and 0 bases at J, with 16 bases between the two ends. Per the germline V gene, CDR1 is SQVTM and CDR2 is ANQGSEA. The CDR3 is CSVEAPVGLRSYEQYF. In DNA, the CDR3 is TGCAGCGTTGAAGCACCTGTGGGGCTTCGCTCCTACGAGCAGTACTTC.

The rearrangement uses TRBV11-2 and TRBJ2-5; D perhaps matches TRBD2 (6 bases). The CDR3 spans 14 residues. Germline V gene data show CDR1 as SGHAT and CDR2 as FQNNGV. V was pared by 6 bases and J by 5 bases, with 16 bases between. The CDR3 is CASRGPTGEETQYF. The CDR3 bases are TGTGCCAGCAGAGGTCCTACGGGAGAGGAGACCCAGTACTTC.

This sequence joins TRBV7-9 and TRBJ2-3, with 7 bases that match TRBD2. J gave up 12 bases and V 3 bases, and 6 bases lay outside the gene matches. CDR3 length: 12 residues. Germline CDR1 is SEHNR and CDR2 is FQNEAQ (reference sequence). CDR3 coding DNA: TGTGCCAGCAGCTTGAGCGGGAACCCTCAGTATTTT. Its translation is CASSLSGNPQYF.

This clonotype was detected ten times or more. V usage is TRBV7-8 and J usage is TRBJ2-5, with 14 bases aligning to TRBD2. CDR3 size: 16 residues. J lost 5 bases, V lost 5 bases, and 7 bases had no gene match. Germline CDR1 and CDR2: SGHVS and FQNEAQ. DNA for the CDR3: TGTGCCAGCAGCCAGAGACTAGCGGGGGGGCAGGAGACCCAGTACTTC. Residues: CASSQRLAGGQETQYF. Full variable domain (rest looked up from reference TRBV7-8 and TRBJ2-5): GAGVSQSPRYKVAKRGQDVALRCDPISGHVSLFWYQQALGQGPEFLTYFQNEAQLDKSGLPSDRFFAERPEGSVSTLKIQRTQQEDSAVYLCASSQRLAGGQETQYFGPGTRLLVL.

The J gene is TRBJ2-1, the V gene TRBV20-1; D is undetermined. This CDR3 is 15 amino acids long. The germline V and J ends were trimmed by 0 bases and 0 bases, with 9 bases remaining between them. Germline CDR1 and CDR2: DFQATT and SNEGSKA (reference sequence). The CDR3 DNA reads TGCAGTGCTAGAGACGGTCTTCTCTCCTACAATGAGCAGTTCTTC. It translates to CSARDGLLSYNEQFF.

J is TRBJ2-1 and V is TRBV2; 13 bases agree with TRBD2. This CDR3 spans 19 amino acids. The J segment lost 5 bases and the V segment lost 4 bases, leaving 14 bases of the junction unmatched. CDR1 SNHLY and CDR2 FYNNEI come from the germline V gene. CDR3 loop: CASSGPGLAGVWVDNEQFF. CDR3 DNA sequence: TGTGCCAGCAGTGGCCCCGGACTAGCGGGAGTCTGGGTAGACAATGAGCAGTTCTTC.

The genes are TRBV29-1 and TRBJ2-3; 8 bases map to TRBD2. Trimming at V came to 3 bases and at J to 10 bases, leaving 3 bases not matched to a gene. Germline lookup yields CDR1 SQVTM and CDR2 ANQGSEA. The CDR3 length is 11 residues. CDR3 amino acids: CSVESGGAQYF. In DNA, the CDR3 is TGCAGCGTTGAGAGCGGGGGAGCGCAGTATTTT.

The rearrangement links TRBV5-4 to TRBJ2-5; D may correspond to TRBD1 or TRBD2 (6 bases each). V dropped 1 base and J dropped 4 bases, with 14 bases sitting between them. From germline, CDR1 is SGHNT and CDR2 YYREEE (reference sequence). The CDR3 is made up of 15 amino acids. The CDR3 DNA reads TGTGCCAGCAGCTTGAGGGGGGCGGGTCTAGAGACCCAGTACTTC. Translation: CASSLRGAGLETQYF.

The gene calls are TRBV12-3 or TRBV12-4 and TRBJ2-3; D ambiguous. The CDR3 is 14 residues long. V was trimmed by 5 bases and J by 0 bases, leaving 9 bases between them. DNA of the CDR3: TGTGCCAGCAGTACAGACCCTAGCACAGATACGCAGTATTTT. It specifies CASSTDPSTDTQYF.

This clonotype was observed a handful of times. The chain carries TRBV18 and TRBJ2-7; D gene ambiguous. Trimming removed 8 bases at V and 3 bases at J, with 14 bases between. Germline-derived CDR1 and CDR2 are KGHSH and LQKENI. CDR3 length equals 13 residues. CDR3 sequence: CASQRRPVYEQYF. CDR3 coding DNA: TGTGCCAGCCAGCGACGGCCCGTCTACGAGCAGTACTTC. Supplemented by reference TRBV18 and TRBJ2-7, the full variable domain reads NAGVMQNPRHLVRRRGQEARLRCSPMKGHSHVYWYRQLPEEGLKFMVYLQKENIIDESGMPKERFSAEFPKEGPSILRIQQVVRGDSAAYFCASQRRPVYEQYFGPGTRLTVT.

This clonotype turned up a few times. The chain uses TRBV5-1 and TRBJ2-3, with a possible D match to TRBD1 (5 bases). CDR1 and CDR2 (germline): SGHRS, YFSETQ. This CDR3 comprises 16 residues. V lost 0 bases, J lost 0 bases, and 11 bases lay in between. CDR3 region: CASSLGQIGSTDTQYF. The CDR3 DNA reads as TGCGCCAGCAGCTTGGGACAGATCGGGAGCACAGATACGCAGTATTTT.

The rearrangement links TRBV20-1 to TRBJ2-7; D possibly uses TRBD1 or TRBD2 (5 bases each). Trimming took 6 bases from V and 2 from J, leaving 20 bases between them. The CDR3 is made up of 15 amino acids. Germline CDR1 DFQATT, CDR2 SNEGSKA (reference sequence). The CDR3 is CSARDVRDPAYEQYF. Here the CDR3 DNA reads TGCAGTGCACGAGATGTCCGGGACCCCGCCTACGAGCAGTACTTC.

This clonotype was recorded a few times. V usage is TRBV18 and J usage is TRBJ1-1, with TRBD1 identical over 7 bases. CDR1 KGHSH and CDR2 LQKENI come from the germline V gene. The length of the CDR3 is 13 residues. The J segment lost 7 bases and the V segment lost 4 bases, leaving 6 bases of the junction unmatched. The CDR3 loop is CASSLRGQHEAFF. The CDR3 region has the DNA TGTGCCAGCTCACTCCGGGGACAGCATGAAGCTTTCTTT.

This clonotype was detected a few times. V usage is TRBV3-1 and J usage is TRBJ1-1; weak D call: TRBD1 (6 bases). The CDR3 contains 15 residues. Germline V gene data show CDR1 as LGHDT and CDR2 as YNNKEL (reference sequence). The V end was cut by 1 base, the J end by 11 bases, with 20 bases between. The CDR3 is CASSQGGGHGPTAFF. CDR3 DNA sequence: TGTGCCAGCAGCCAAGGTGGGGGGCACGGACCGACGGCTTTCTTT.

V usage is TRBV12-3 or TRBV12-4 and J usage is TRBJ1-1; D is unclear. This CDR3 is 14 amino acids long. V lost 7 bases and J lost 3, with 15 bases in between. CDR3 sequence: CASNQRPRDTEAFF. The CDR3 coding sequence is TGTGCCAGCAACCAACGCCCCAGAGACACTGAAGCTTTCTTT.

This clonotype was picked up a small number of times. V usage is TRBV7-2 and J usage is TRBJ1-2, with 7 bases fitting TRBD1. V trimming: 2 bases; J trimming: 2 bases; junction bases outside the gene matches: 5. The germline V gene has CDR1 SGHTA and CDR2 FQGNSA. CDR3 length: 15 amino acids. This CDR3 reads CASSLRRDSNYGYTF. In DNA, the CDR3 is TGTGCCAGCAGCTTAAGGAGGGACAGCAACTATGGCTACACCTTC.

There are a few counts of this clonotype. The chain employs TRBV7-3 and TRBJ2-5; a weak D match, TRBD1 (5 bases). Trimming took off 5 bases at V and 0 bases at J, with 10 bases between the two ends. CDR1 is SGHTA and CDR2 is FQGTGA in the germline V gene. This CDR3 contains 14 residues. The CDR3 bases are TGTGCCAGCAGCACCGACAGCCACCAAGAGACCCAGTACTTC. Its protein is CASSTDSHQETQYF.

The rearrangement uses TRBV6-5 and TRBJ2-7; D is perhaps TRBD1 (6 bases). The CDR3 consists of 13 residues. From germline, CDR1 is MNHEY and CDR2 SVGAGI. Trimming stripped 6 bases from V and 3 bases from J, with 12 bases between. Written as DNA, the CDR3 is TGTGCCAGCAGCTCGGACAGCAACTACGAGCAGTACTTC. Its protein is CASSSDSNYEQYF.